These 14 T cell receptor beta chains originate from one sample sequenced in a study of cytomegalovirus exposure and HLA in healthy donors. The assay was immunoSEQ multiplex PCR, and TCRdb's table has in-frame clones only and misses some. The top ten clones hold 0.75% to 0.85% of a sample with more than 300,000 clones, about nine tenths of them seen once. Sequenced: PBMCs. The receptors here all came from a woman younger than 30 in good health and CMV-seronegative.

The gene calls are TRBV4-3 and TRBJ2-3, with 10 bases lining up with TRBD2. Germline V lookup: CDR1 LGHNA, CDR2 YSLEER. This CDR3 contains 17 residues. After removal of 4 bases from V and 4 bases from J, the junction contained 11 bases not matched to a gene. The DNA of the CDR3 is TGCGCCAGCAGCCCCTCAGGGCTAGCGGGAGAGTCAGATACGCAGTATTTT. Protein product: CASSPSGLAGESDTQYF.

CDR3 nucleotide sequence: TGTGCCAGCAGCGTAGTATCGGGGGGTGAGACCCAGTACTTC. Translation gives CASSVVSGGETQYF. The J gene is TRBJ2-5, the V gene TRBV9, with 7 bases matching TRBD2. From germline, CDR1 is SGDLS and CDR2 YYNGEE. Trimming cost V 0 bases and J 5 bases; bases outside gene matches: 4. This CDR3 has 14 amino acids.

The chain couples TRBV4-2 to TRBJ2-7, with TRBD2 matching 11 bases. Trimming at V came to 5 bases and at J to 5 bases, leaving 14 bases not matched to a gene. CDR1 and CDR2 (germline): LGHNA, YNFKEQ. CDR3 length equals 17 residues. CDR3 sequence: CASSGGTSGRPADEQYF. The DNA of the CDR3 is TGTGCCAGCAGCGGCGGGACTAGCGGCCGCCCGGCGGACGAGCAGTACTTC.

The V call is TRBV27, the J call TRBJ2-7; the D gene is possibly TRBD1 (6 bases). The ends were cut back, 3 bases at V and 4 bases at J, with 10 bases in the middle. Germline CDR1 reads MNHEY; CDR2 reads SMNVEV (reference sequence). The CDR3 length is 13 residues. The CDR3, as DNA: TGTGCCAGCAGTTTGGGCAGGGGTTACGAGCAGTACTTC. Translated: CASSLGRGYEQYF.

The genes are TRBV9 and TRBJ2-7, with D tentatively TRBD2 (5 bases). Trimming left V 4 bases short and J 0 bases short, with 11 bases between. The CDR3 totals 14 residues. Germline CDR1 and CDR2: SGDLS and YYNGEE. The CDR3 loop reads CASSPLESSYEQYF. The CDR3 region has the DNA TGTGCCAGCAGCCCACTAGAGAGCTCCTACGAGCAGTACTTC. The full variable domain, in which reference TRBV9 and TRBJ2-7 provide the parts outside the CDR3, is DSGVTQTPKHLITATGQRVTLRCSPRSGDLSVYWYQQSLDQGLQFLIQYYNGEERAKGNILERFSAQQFPDLHSELNLSSLELGDSALYFCASSPLESSYEQYFGPGTRLTVT.

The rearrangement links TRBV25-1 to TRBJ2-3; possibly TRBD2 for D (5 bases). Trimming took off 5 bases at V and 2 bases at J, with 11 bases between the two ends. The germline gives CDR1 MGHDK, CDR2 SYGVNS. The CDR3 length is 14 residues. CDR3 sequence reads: CASSRGRVTDTQYF. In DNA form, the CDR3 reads TGTGCCAGCAGTCGAGGGAGAGTCACAGATACGCAGTATTTT.

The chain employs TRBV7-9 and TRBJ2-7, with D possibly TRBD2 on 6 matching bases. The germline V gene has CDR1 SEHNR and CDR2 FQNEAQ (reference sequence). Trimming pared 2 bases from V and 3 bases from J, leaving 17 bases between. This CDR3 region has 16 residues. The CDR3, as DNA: TGTGCCAGCAGCTTATCCGGGGGTGGACTCGTCTACGAGCAGTACTTC. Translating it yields CASSLSGGGLVYEQYF. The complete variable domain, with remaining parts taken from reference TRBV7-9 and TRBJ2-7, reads DTGVSQNPRHKITKRGQNVTFRCDPISEHNRLYWYRQTLGQGPEFLTYFQNEAQLEKSRLLSDRFSAERPKGSFSTLEIQRTEQGDSAMYLCASSLSGGGLVYEQYFGPGTRLTVT.

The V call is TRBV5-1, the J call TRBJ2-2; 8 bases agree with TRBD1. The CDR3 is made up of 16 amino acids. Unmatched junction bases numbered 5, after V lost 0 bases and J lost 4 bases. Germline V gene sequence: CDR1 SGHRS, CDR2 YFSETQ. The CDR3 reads CASSLVLQGGTGELFF. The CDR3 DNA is TGCGCCAGCAGCTTGGTCCTACAGGGGGGCACCGGGGAGCTGTTTTTT.

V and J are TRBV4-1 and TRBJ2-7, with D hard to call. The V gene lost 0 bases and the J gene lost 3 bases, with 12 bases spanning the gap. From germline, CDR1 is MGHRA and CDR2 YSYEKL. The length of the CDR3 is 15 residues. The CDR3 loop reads CASSQDLARRYEQYF. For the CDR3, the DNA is TGCGCCAGCAGCCAAGATCTTGCCAGGCGCTACGAGCAGTACTTC.

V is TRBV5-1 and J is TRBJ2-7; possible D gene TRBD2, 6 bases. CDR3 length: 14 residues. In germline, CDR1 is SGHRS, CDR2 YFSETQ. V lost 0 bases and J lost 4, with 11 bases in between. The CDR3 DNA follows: TGCGCCAGCAGCTTGGTGGGGGGTCCATACGAGCAGTACTTC. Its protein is CASSLVGGPYEQYF.

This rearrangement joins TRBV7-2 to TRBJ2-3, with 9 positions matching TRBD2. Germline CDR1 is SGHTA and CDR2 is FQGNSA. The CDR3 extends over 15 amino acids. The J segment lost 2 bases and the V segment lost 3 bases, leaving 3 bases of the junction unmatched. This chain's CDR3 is CASSFSGGITDTQYF. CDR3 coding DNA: TGTGCCAGCAGCTTTAGCGGGGGAATCACAGATACGCAGTATTTT.

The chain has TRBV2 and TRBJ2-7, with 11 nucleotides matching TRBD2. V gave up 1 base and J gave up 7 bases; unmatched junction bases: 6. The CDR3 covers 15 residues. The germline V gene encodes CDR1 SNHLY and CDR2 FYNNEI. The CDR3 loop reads CASSEGLAGRGEQYF. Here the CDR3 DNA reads TGTGCCAGCAGTGAAGGACTAGCGGGGAGAGGGGAGCAGTACTTC.

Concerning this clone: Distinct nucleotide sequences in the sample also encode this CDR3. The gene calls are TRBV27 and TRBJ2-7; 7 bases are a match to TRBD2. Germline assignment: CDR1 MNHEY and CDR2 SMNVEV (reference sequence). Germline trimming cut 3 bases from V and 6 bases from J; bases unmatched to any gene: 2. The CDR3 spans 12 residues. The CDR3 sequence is CASSLSGGEQYF. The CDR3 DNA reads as TGTGCCAGCAGTTTGTCGGGGGGCGAGCAGTACTTC.

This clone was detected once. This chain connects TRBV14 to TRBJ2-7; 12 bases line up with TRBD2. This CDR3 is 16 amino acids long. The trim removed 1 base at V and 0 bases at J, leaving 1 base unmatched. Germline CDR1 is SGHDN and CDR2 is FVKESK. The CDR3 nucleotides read TGTGCCAGCAGCCAAGGACTAGCGGGAGTCTCCTACGAGCAGTACTTC. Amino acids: CASSQGLAGVSYEQYF.